This entry lists 12 T cell receptor beta chains sequenced from one sample in a study of vaccination effects on CD4 cells after COVID-19. Viral peptide pools were used in the ViraFEST assay to expand antigen-specific CD4+ T cells, and sequencing came afterward. Culturing for about 10 days preceded CD4+ T cell isolation. Having tested negative for nucleocapsid antibodies, the vaccine recipients showed no prior SARS-CoV-2 infection. TCRdb's table, derived via immunoSEQ multiplex PCR, lists solely in-frame clones and lacks some. The sample shows about 23,000 clones, just under 75% of them seen only once. Antigens for these TCRs are unknown. This material consisted of CD4+ T cells from PBMCs cultured with SARS-CoV-2 spike peptides, taken before COVID-19 vaccination. These receptors were collected from a human donor who received a COVID-19 vaccine.

The V gene is TRBV11-3, the J gene TRBJ1-6; possible D gene TRBD1, 6 bases. Trimming left V 2 bases short and J 9 bases short, with 14 bases between. CDR3 size: 15 residues. CDR1 SGHNT and CDR2 YENEEA come from the germline V gene. CDR3 in amino acids: CASSLSGQPPSPLHF. The CDR3 nucleotides are TGTGCCAGCAGCTTATCTGGACAGCCACCTTCACCCCTCCACTTT. Based on the CDR3 plus reference TRBV11-3 and TRBJ1-6, the full variable domain is EAGVVQSPRYKIIEKKQPVAFWCNPISGHNTLYWYLQNLGQGPELLIRYENEEAVDDSQLPKDRFSAERLKGVDSTLKIQPAELGDSAVYLCASSLSGQPPSPLHFGNGTRLTVT.

CDR3 nucleotide sequence: TGCAGCGTTGAAGGGTTAGGTTTTGATGGAAAACTGTTTTTT. This sequence encodes CSVEGLGFDGKLFF. V and J are TRBV29-1 and TRBJ1-4; D gene unclear. Between the trimmed V and J ends, which lost 1 base and 10 bases, there was a span of 16 bases. Germline V gene lookup returns CDR1 SQVTM and CDR2 ANQGSEA. The CDR3 covers 14 residues.

J is TRBJ1-2 and V is TRBV6-5, with TRBD1 matching over 7 bases. V shed 7 bases and J 7 bases; nucleotides not matched to a gene: 12. This CDR3 spans 14 amino acids. Germline loops: CDR1 MNHEY, CDR2 SVGAGI. CDR3 sequence reads: CASTQGEGGRGYTF. DNA of the CDR3: TGTGCCAGCACCCAGGGTGAAGGGGGCCGTGGCTACACCTTC.

The chain combines TRBV4-1 with TRBJ1-5; 9 positions agree with TRBD1. Germline V CDR1 and CDR2: MGHRA, YSYEKL. J lost 9 bases, V lost 0 bases, and 6 bases had no gene match. The CDR3 is made up of 15 amino acids. For the CDR3, the DNA is TGCGCCAGCAGCCAAGAGAGGACAGGGGCAGGGCCCCAGCATTTT. Amino acids: CASSQERTGAGPQHF.

The rearrangement joins TRBV6-5 to TRBJ2-3; 11 bases fit TRBD2. With V trimmed by 6 bases and J by 0 bases, 2 bases remained unmatched. Germline CDR1 MNHEY, CDR2 SVGAGI. The CDR3 is 15 amino acids. The CDR3 sequence: CASRRTSGSTDTQYF. CDR3 sequence (DNA): TGTGCCAGCAGGCGGACTAGCGGGAGCACAGATACGCAGTATTTT.

The chain combines TRBV11-2 with TRBJ1-6; TRBD1 agrees at 7 bases. From germline, CDR1 is SGHAT and CDR2 FQNNGV. This CDR3 contains 15 residues. The ends lost 7 bases at V and 0 bases at J; junction bases unmatched: 3. The CDR3 DNA reads as TGTGCCAGCAAGAGGACAGGCTCCTATAATTCACCCCTCCACTTT. This translates into CASKRTGSYNSPLHF.

The chain is built from TRBV10-3 and TRBJ2-5; 9 bases align to TRBD1. This CDR3 has 13 amino acids. The V segment lost 3 bases and the J segment 5 bases; nucleotides outside the gene matches: 1. CDR1 is ENHRY and CDR2 is SYGVKD in the germline V gene. In DNA, the CDR3 is TGTGCCATCAGTGACGGACAGGGGGAGACCCAGTACTTC. Translation: CAISDGQGETQYF.

This chain connects TRBV6-5 to TRBJ1-5; 8 bases align to TRBD1. The CDR3 runs to 14 residues. The germline gives CDR1 MNHEY, CDR2 SVGAGI. Germline trimming cut 6 bases from V and 6 bases from J; bases unmatched to any gene: 7. In DNA form, the CDR3 reads TGTGCCAGCAGGAATGACAGGGGAAGTCAGCCCCAGCATTTT. Translated: CASRNDRGSQPQHF.

The chain links TRBV11-2 to TRBJ2-2; 8 nucleotides match TRBD1. Germline CDR1 and CDR2: SGHAT and FQNNGV. Losses at the gene ends were 3 bases for V and 4 bases for J; bases not matched to a gene: 7. The length of the CDR3 is 16 residues. The CDR3 region has the DNA TGTGCCAGCAGCTTTACTAGGACAGGGCCCACCGGGGAGCTGTTTTTT. This codes for CASSFTRTGPTGELFF.

The chain employs TRBV2 and TRBJ1-1; D is unresolved. There are 12 residues in the CDR3. Germline CDR1 is SNHLY and CDR2 is FYNNEI. V was pared by 4 bases and J by 13 bases, with 16 bases between. Here the CDR3 DNA reads TGTGCCAGCAGTGGCTGGAGGAAACACGGTTTCTTT. The encoded protein is CASSGWRKHGFF.

The chain links TRBV19 to TRBJ2-5, with D unresolved. V was pared by 1 base and J by 2 bases, with 5 bases between. The CDR3 covers 13 residues. Germline V gene data show CDR1 as LNHDA and CDR2 as SQIVND (reference sequence). CDR3 amino acids: CASSIVRQETQYF. The CDR3 DNA is TGTGCCAGTAGTATAGTGAGACAAGAGACCCAGTACTTC.

This clone has only a few counts. This chain links TRBV20-1 with TRBJ2-1; 7 bases match TRBD2. From germline, CDR1 is DFQATT and CDR2 SNEGSKA (reference sequence). Germline trimming cut 3 bases from V and 5 bases from J; bases unmatched to any gene: 10. The CDR3 totals 15 residues. CDR3 protein: CSASIGGGNDNEQFF. The CDR3 DNA is TGCAGTGCTAGTATTGGGGGAGGGAACGACAATGAGCAGTTCTTC.